This entry lists 8 T cell receptor beta chains sequenced from one sample in a study of CXCR3-negative and CXCR3-positive naive CD8 T cells. Their specific antigens are unknown. Study-level points and caveats: Hydrophobicity of TRB CDR3s was greater in CXCR3-positive naive cells than in CXCR3-negative naive cells.

TRB cDNA was prepared as libraries by UMI-labeled 5' RACE. TCRdb reprocessed the 5' RACE reads and keeps a single row for each CDR3 protein, giving no DNA. The clone table shows around 95,000 distinct CDR3 sequences, with the ten largest holding roughly 1.1%. Input material: naive CXCR3+ CD8+ T cells from blood. Subset noted: CD45RO-CCR7+CD27+CD95- naive CD8+ T cells expressing CXCR3 (TNR3+). The source of these receptors is a human donor in good health. Some clones in this sample may be carry-over from other donors' samples.

CDR3 in amino acids: CASSAHNPGLAREQFF. The rearrangement links TRBV25-1 to TRBJ2-1; TCRdb reports TRBD2, a call that lacks DNA to check it against. This CDR3 is built from 16 residues. Germline CDR1 reads MGHDK; CDR2 reads SYGVNS.

The chain couples TRBV11-1 to TRBJ2-1; lacking DNA, the TRBD1 call made by TCRdb goes unchecked. CDR3 length equals 14 residues. Germline V gives CDR1 SGHAT, CDR2 FQDESV (reference sequence). CDR3 in amino acids: CASSTGQGHNEQFF.

The rearrangement links TRBV27 to TRBJ1-2; the TCRdb D gene call, TRBD1, has no DNA to confirm it. CDR1 is MNHEY, CDR2 SMNVEV, per germline (reference sequence). The CDR3 is 14 residues long. The chain's CDR3 is CASSLSGDRNGYTF.

The chain links TRBV29-1 to TRBJ2-1; without DNA, the TCRdb call of TRBD1 cannot be checked. There are 12 residues in the CDR3. Germline CDR1 and CDR2: SQVTM and ANQGSEA. This CDR3 is CSVLQGYNEQFF.

This CDR3 reads CSRSSGGHTDTQYF. The chain carries TRBV29-1 and TRBJ2-3; TCRdb's D call of TRBD2 is untestable without DNA. The CDR3 length is 14 residues. In germline, CDR1 is SQVTM, CDR2 ANQGSEA.

V gene TRBV9 combines with J gene TRBJ2-2; TCRdb indicates TRBD1, and absent DNA this call remains unverified. Germline assignment: CDR1 SGDLS and CDR2 YYNGEE. The CDR3 sequence is 15 residues long. CDR3 in amino acids: CAGSNRDRANGELFF.

The V call is TRBV29-1, the J call TRBJ2-1; the D call from TCRdb, TRBD1, cannot be confirmed without DNA. CDR3 length: 15 residues. Per the germline V gene, CDR1 is SQVTM and CDR2 is ANQGSEA. The CDR3 sequence: CSADSTGGDYNEQFF.

This chain links TRBV9 with TRBJ1-1; TCRdb picks TRBD1, but there is no DNA to check that call. CDR3 length: 15 amino acids. Per germline, CDR1 SGDLS and CDR2 YYNGEE. The CDR3 protein is CASSVGTEGALEAFF.